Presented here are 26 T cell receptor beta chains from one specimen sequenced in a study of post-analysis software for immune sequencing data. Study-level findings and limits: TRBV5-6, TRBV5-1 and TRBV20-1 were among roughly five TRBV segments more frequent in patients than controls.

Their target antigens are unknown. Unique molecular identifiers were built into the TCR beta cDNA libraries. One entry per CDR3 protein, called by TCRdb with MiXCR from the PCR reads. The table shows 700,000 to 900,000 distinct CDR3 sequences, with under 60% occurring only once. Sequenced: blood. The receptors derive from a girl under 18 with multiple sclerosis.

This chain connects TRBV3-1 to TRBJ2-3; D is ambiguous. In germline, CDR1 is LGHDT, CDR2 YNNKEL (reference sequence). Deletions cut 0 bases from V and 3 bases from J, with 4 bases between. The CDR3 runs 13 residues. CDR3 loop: CASSQDWTDTQYF. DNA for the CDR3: TGTGCCAGCAGCCAAGATTGGACAGATACGCAGTATTTT.

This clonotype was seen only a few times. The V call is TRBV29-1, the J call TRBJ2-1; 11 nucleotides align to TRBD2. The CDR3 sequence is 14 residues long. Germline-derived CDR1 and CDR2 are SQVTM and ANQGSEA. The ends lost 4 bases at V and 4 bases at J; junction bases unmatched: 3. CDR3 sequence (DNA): TGCAGCGTTGGACTAGCGGGAATATACAATGAGCAGTTCTTC. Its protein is CSVGLAGIYNEQFF.

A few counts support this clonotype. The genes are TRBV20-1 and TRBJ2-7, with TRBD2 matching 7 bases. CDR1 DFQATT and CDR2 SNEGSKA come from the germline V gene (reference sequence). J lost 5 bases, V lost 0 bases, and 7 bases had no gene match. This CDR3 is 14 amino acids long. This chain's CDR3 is CSARETGGIHEQYF. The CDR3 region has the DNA TGCAGTGCTAGAGAGACCGGGGGGATACACGAGCAGTACTTC.

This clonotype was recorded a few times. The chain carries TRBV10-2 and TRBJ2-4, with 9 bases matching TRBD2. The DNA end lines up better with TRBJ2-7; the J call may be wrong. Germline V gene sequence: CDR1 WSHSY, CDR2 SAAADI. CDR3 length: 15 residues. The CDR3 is CASSEYGTSYYEQYF. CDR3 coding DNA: TGCGCCAGCAGTGAGTATGGGACTAGCTACTACGAGCAGTACTTC.

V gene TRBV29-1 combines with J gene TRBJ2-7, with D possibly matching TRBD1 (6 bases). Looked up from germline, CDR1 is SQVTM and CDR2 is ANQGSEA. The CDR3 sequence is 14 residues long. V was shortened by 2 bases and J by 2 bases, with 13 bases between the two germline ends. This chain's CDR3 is CSVEISRGTYEQYF. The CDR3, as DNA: TGCAGCGTTGAAATTTCCAGGGGAACCTACGAGCAGTACTTC.

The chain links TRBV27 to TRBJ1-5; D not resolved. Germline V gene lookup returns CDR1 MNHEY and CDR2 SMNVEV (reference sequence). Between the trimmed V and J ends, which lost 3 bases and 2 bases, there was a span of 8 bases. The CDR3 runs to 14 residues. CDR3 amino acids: CASSFRAGNQPQHF. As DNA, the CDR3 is TGTGCCAGCAGTTTCCGGGCTGGCAATCAGCCCCAGCATTTT.

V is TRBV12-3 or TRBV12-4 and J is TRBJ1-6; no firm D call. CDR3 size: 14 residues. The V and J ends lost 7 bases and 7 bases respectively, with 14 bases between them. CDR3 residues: CASTLSGTNSPLHF. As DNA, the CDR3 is TGTGCCAGCACCTTATCGGGTACCAATTCACCCCTCCACTTT.

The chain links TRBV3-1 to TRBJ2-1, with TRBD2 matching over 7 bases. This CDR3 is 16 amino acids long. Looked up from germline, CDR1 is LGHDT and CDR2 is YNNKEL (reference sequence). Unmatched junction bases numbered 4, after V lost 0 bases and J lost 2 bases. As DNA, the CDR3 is TGTGCCAGCAGCCAAGAAAGCGGGATTCCCTACAATGAGCAGTTCTTC. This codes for CASSQESGIPYNEQFF.

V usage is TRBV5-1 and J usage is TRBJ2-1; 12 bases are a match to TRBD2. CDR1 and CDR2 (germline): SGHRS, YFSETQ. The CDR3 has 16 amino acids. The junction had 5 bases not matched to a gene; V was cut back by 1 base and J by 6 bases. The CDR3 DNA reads TGCGCCAGCAGCTTGAGGACTAGCGGGAAGTTCAATGAGCAGTTCTTC. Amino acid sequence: CASSLRTSGKFNEQFF. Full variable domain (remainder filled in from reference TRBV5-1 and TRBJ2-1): KAGVTQTPRYLIKTRGQQVTLSCSPISGHRSVSWYQQTPGQGLQFLFEYFSETQRNKGNFPGRFSGRQFSNSRSEMNVSTLELGDSALYLCASSLRTSGKFNEQFFGPGTRLTVL.

Here the CDR3 reads CSVLRDSPYEQYF. CDR3 sequence (DNA): TGCAGTGTCCTCCGGGACAGCCCCTACGAGCAGTACTTC. The chain couples TRBV20-1 to TRBJ2-7; 7 bases fit TRBD1. Per the germline V gene, CDR1 is DFQATT and CDR2 is SNEGSKA (reference sequence). Unmatched junction bases numbered 8, after V lost 7 bases and J lost 2 bases. The CDR3 is made up of 13 amino acids.

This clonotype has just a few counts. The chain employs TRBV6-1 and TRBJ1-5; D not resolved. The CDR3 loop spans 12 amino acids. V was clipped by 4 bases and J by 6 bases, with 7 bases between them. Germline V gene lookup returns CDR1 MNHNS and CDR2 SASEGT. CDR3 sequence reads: CASSAPPQPQHF. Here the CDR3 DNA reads TGTGCCAGCAGTGCACCACCTCAGCCCCAGCATTTT.

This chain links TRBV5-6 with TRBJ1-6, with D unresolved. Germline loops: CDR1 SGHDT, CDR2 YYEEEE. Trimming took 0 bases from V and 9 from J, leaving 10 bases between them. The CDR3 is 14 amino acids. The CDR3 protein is CASSLVGGGSPLHF. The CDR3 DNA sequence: TGTGCCAGCAGCTTGGTCGGCGGAGGTTCACCCCTCCACTTT.

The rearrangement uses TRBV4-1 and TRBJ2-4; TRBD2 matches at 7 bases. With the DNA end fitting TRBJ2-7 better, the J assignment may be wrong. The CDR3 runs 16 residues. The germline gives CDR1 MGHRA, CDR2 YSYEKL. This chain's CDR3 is CASSQDWETSNYEQYF. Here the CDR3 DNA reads TGCGCCAGCAGCCAAGATTGGGAGACTAGCAATTACGAGCAGTACTTC.

CDR3 in DNA: TGCAGCGTTGTGTGGGGGACTAACCAAGAGACCCAGTACTTC. Translated: CSVVWGTNQETQYF. The rearrangement links TRBV29-1 to TRBJ2-5, with 7 bases matching TRBD2. The CDR3 is 14 amino acids. Germline CDR1 SQVTM, CDR2 ANQGSEA. J gave up 0 bases and V 4 bases, and 5 bases lay outside the gene matches.

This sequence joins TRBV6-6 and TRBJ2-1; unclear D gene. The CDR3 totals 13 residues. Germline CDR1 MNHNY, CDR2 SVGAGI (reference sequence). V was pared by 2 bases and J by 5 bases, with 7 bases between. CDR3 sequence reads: CASSYKSHNEQFF. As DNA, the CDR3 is TGTGCCAGCAGTTACAAGTCTCACAATGAGCAGTTCTTC.

CDR3 sequence: CSVWGTSGTSNEQFF. For the CDR3, the DNA is TGCAGTGTCTGGGGGACTAGCGGGACGTCCAATGAGCAGTTCTTC. The chain is built from TRBV20-1 and TRBJ2-1, with 13 bases that match TRBD2. CDR3 size: 15 residues. The germline gives CDR1 DFQATT, CDR2 SNEGSKA (reference sequence). The V and J ends lost 7 bases and 6 bases, in that order; junction bases with no gene match: 9.

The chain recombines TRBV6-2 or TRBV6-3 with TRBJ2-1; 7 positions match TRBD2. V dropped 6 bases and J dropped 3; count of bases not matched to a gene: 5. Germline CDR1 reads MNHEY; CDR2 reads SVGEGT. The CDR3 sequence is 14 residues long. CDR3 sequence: CASRPERDYNEQFF. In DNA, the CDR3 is TGTGCCAGCAGACCCGAGCGGGACTACAATGAGCAGTTCTTC.

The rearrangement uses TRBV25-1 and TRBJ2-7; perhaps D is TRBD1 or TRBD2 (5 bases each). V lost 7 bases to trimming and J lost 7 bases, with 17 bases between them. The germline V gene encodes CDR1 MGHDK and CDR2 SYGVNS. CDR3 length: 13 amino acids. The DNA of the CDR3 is TGTGCCAGCAAATACCGGGACCTCGGGGAGCAGTACTTC. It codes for CASKYRDLGEQYF.

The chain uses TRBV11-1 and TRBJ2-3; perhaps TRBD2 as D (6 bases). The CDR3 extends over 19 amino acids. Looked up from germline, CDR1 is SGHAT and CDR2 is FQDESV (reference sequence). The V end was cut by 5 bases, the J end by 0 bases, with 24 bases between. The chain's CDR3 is CASSPPEIAAPSSTDTQYF. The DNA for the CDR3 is TGTGCCAGCAGCCCCCCAGAGATAGCGGCGCCGTCGAGCACAGATACGCAGTATTTT.

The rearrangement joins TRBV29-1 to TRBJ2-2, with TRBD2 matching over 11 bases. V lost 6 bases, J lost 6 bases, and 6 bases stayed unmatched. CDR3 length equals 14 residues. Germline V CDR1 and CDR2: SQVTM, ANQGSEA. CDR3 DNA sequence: TGCAGCGTCCTTAGCGGGAGGGCACCCGGGGAGCTGTTTTTT. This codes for CSVLSGRAPGELFF.

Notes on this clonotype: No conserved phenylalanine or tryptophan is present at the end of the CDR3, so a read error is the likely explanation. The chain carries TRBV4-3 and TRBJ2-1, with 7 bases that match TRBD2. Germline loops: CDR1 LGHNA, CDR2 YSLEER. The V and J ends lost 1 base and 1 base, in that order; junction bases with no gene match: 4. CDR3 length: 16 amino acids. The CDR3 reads CASSQAREKSYNEQFL. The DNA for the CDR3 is TGCGCCAGCAGCCAAGCGCGGGAGAAGTCCTACAATGAGCAGTTCTTA.

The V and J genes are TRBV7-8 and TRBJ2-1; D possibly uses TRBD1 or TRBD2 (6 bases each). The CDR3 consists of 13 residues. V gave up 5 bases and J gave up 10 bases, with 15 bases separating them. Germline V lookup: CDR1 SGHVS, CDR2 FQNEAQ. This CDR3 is CASSRDTGREQFF. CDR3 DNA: TGTGCCAGCAGCCGAGACACAGGGAGGGAGCAGTTCTTC.

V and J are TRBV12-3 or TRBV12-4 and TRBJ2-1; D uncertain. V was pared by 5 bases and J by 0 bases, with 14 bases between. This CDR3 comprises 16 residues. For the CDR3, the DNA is TGTGCCAGCAGTCCCCTTGGGTTCGCCTCCTACAATGAGCAGTTCTTC. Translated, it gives CASSPLGFASYNEQFF.

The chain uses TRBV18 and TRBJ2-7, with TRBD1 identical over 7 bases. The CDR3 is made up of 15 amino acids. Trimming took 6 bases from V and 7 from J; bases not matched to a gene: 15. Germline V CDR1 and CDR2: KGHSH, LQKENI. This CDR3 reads CASSRPQGTSNEQYF. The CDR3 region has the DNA TGTGCCAGCTCGCGCCCACAGGGGACCTCCAATGAGCAGTACTTC.

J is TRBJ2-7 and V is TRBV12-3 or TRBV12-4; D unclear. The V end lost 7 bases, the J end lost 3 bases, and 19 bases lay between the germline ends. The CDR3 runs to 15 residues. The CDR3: CASTLGKGFYYEQYF. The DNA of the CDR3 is TGTGCCAGCACCTTGGGGAAGGGTTTTTACTACGAGCAGTACTTC.

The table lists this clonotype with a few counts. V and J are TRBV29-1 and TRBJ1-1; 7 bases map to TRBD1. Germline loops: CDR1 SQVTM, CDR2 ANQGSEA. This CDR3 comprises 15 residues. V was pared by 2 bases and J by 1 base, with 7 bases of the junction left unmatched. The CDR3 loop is CSVERTGRENTEAFF. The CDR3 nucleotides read TGCAGCGTTGAACGGACAGGCAGAGAGAACACTGAAGCTTTCTTT.